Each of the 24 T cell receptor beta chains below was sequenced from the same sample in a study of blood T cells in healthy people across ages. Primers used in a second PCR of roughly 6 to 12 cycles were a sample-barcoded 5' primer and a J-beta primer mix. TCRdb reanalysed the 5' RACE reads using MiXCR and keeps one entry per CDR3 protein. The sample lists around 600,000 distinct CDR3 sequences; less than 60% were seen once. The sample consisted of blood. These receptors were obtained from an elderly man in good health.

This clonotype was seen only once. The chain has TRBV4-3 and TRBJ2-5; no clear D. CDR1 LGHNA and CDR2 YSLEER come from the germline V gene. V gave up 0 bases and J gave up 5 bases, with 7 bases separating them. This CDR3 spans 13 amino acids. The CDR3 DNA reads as TGCGCCAGCAGCCAAGATATAGGGGAGACCCAGTACTTC. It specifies CASSQDIGETQYF.

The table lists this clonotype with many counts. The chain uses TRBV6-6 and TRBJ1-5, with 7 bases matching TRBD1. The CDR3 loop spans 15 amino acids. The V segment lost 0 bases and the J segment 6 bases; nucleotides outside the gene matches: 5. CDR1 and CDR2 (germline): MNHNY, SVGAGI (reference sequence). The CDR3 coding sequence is TGTGCCAGCAGTTACTCGAGGGGGCCGGGTCAGCCCCAGCATTTT. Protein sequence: CASSYSRGPGQPQHF.

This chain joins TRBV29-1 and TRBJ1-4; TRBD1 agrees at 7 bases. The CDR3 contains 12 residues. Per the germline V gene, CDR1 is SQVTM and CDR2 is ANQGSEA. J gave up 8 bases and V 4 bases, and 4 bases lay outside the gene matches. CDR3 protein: CSVAQGFEKLFF. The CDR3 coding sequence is TGCAGCGTTGCACAGGGGTTCGAAAAACTGTTTTTT.

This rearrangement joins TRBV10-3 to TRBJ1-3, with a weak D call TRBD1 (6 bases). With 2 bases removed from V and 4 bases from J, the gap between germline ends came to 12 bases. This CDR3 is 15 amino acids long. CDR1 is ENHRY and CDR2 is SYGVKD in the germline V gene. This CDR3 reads CAISEAGDGGNTIYF. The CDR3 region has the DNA TGTGCCATCAGTGAGGCAGGGGACGGAGGAAACACCATATATTTT.

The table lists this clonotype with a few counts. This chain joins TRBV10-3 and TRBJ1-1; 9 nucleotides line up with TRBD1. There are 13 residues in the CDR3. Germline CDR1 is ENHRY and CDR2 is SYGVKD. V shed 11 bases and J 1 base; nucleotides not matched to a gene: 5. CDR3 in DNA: TGTGCCGCGATGGACAGGGGGAACACTGAAGCTTTCTTT. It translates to CAAMDRGNTEAFF.

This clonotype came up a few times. The CDR3 sequence is CSARGTGRGNEQFF. DNA of the CDR3: TGCAGTGCCAGGGGGACAGGGCGGGGTAATGAGCAGTTCTTC. The V call is TRBV20-1, the J call TRBJ2-1; 9 bases match TRBD1. The CDR3 consists of 14 residues. Germline CDR1 DFQATT, CDR2 SNEGSKA (reference sequence). With V trimmed by 6 bases and J by 7 bases, 10 bases remained unmatched.

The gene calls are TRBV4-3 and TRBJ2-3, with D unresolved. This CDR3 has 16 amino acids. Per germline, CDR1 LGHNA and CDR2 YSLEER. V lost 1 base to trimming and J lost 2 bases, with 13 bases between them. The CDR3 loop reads CASSQGVVTSTDTQYF. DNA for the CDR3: TGCGCCAGCAGCCAAGGGGTTGTCACCTCCACAGATACGCAGTATTTT.

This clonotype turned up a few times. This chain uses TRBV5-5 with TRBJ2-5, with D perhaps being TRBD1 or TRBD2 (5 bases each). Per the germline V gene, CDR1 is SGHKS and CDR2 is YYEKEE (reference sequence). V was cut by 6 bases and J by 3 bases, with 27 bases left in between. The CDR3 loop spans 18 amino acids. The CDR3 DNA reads TGTGCCAGCACCGATGGGGGAAACTTGCTGGCCAATGAAGAGACCCAGTACTTC. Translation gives CASTDGGNLLANEETQYF.

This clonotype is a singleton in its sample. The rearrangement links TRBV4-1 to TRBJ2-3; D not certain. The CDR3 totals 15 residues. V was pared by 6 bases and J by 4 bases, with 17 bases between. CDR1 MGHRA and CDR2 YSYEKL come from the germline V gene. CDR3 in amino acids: CASRYAPTEADTQYF. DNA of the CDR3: TGCGCCAGCAGGTATGCACCCACTGAAGCAGATACGCAGTATTTT.

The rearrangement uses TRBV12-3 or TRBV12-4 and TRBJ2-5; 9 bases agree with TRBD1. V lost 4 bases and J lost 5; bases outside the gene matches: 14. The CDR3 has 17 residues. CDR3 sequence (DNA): TGTGCCAGCAGTTCACTACCGGACAGGGGAGATGGGGAGACCCAGTACTTC. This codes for CASSSLPDRGDGETQYF.

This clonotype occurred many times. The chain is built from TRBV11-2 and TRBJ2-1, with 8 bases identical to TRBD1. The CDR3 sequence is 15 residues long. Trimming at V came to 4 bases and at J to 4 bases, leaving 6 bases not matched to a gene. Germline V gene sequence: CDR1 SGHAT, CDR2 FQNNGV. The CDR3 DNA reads TGTGCCAGCAGCTCAGGGGACAGGCAGTACAATGAGCAGTTCTTC. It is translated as CASSSGDRQYNEQFF.

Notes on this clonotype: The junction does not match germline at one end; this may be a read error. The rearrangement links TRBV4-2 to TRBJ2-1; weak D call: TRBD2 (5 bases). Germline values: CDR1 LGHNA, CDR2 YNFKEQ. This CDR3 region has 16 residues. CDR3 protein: CACSQERQMGRNEQFF. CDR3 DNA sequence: TGTGCCTGCAGCCAAGAGCGGCAGATGGGTCGAAATGAGCAGTTCTTC.

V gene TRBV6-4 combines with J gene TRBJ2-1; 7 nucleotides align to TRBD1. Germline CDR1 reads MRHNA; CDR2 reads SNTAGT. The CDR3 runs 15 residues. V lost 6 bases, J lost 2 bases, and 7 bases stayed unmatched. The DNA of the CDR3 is TGTGCCAGCAGGAGAGGGCAGGGGGCCTACAATGAGCAGTTCTTC. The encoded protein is CASRRGQGAYNEQFF.

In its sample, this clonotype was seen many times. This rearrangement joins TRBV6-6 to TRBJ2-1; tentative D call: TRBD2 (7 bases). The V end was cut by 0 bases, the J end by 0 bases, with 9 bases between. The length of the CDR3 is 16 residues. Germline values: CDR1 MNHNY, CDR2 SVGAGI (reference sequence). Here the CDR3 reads CASSYSGGASYNEQFF. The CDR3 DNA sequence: TGTGCCAGCAGTTACTCTGGGGGGGCCTCCTACAATGAGCAGTTCTTC.

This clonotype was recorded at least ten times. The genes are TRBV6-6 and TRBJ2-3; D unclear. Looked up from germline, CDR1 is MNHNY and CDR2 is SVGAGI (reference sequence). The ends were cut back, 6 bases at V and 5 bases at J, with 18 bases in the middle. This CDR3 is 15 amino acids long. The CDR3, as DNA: TGTGCCAGCAGCTCCCCCCCCCTCCCCCAAGATACGCAGTATTTT. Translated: CASSSPPLPQDTQYF.

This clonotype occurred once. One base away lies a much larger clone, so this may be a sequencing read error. CDR3 sequence reads: CANSLGDRSNEKLFF. The CDR3 nucleotides read TGTGCCAACAGCTTGGGGGACAGGAGCAATGAAAAACTGTTTTTT. The chain couples TRBV7-2 to TRBJ1-4; 8 nucleotides agree with TRBD1. Germline assignment: CDR1 SGHTA and CDR2 FQGNSA. The CDR3 is made up of 15 amino acids. The whole variable domain, remainder taken from reference TRBV7-2 and TRBJ1-4, is GAGVSQSPSNKVTEKGKDVELRCDPISGHTALYWYRQSLGQGLEFLIYFQGNSAPDKSGLPSDRFSAERTGGSVSTLTIQRTQQEDSAVYLCANSLGDRSNEKLFFGSGTQLSVL.

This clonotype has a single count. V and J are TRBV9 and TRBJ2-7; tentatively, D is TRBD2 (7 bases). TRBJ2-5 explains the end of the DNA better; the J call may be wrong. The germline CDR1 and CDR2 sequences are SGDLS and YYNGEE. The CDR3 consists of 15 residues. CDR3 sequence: CASSVGAGARETQYF. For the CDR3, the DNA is TGTGCCAGCAGCGTAGGGGCGGGGGCACGAGAGACCCAGTACTTC.

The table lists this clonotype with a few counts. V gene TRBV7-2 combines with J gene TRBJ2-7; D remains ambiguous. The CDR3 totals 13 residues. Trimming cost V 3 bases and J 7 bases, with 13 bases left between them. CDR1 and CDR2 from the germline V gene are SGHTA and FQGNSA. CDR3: CASSFIVLEEQYF. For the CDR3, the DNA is TGTGCCAGCAGCTTTATTGTCCTAGAGGAGCAGTACTTC.

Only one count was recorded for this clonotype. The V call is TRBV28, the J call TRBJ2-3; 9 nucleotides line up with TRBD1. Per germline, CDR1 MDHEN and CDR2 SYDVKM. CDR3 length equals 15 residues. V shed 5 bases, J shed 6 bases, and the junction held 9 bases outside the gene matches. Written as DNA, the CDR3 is TGTGCCAGCAGTACCCAGAAGGGGACAGGGGATACGCAGTATTTT. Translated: CASSTQKGTGDTQYF.

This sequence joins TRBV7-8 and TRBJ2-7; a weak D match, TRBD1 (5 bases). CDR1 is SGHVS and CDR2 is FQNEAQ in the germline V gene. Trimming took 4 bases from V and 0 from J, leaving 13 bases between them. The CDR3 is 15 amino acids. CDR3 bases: TGTGCCAGCAGCTACAGACAGACCGACTCCTACGAGCAGTACTTC. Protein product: CASSYRQTDSYEQYF.

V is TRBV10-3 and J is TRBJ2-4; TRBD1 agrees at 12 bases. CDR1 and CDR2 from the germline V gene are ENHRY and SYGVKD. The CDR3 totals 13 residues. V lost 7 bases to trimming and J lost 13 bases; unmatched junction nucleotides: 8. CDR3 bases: TGTGCCATCAACCCAGGGACAGGGGGCGCCCAGTACTTC. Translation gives CAINPGTGGAQYF.

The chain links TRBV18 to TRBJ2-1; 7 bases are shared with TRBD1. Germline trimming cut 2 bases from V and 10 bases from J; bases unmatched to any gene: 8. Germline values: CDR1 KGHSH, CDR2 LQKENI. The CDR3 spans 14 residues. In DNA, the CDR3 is TGTGCCAGCTCACCATTCGGGACAGACCCCGAGCAGTTCTTC. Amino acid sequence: CASSPFGTDPEQFF.

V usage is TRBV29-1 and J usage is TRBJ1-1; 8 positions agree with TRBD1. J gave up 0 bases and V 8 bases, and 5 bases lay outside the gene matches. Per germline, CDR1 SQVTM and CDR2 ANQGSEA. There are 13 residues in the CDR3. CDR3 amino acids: CSIRQGLNTEAFF. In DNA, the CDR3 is TGCAGCATCAGACAGGGGTTGAACACTGAAGCTTTCTTT.

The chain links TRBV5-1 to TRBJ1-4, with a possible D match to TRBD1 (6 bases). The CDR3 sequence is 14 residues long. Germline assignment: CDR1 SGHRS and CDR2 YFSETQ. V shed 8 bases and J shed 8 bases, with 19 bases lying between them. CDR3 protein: CASREADSQEKLFF. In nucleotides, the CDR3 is TGCGCCAGTCGAGAGGCGGACAGCCAGGAAAAACTGTTTTTT.